These 6 T cell receptor beta chains were all obtained from the same sample, sequenced in a study of shared clonotypes between healthy human individuals. Sequencing was performed with immunoSEQ multiplex PCR; in TCRdb, only in-frame clones are kept and a portion is missing. The sample consists of roughly 1,800,000 clones, approximately 95% of them appearing once. Terminally differentiated effector memory CD45RA+ cells were excluded from the naive CD8 cells, which were CD45RO-negative and positively selected for CCR7. Sequencing input: naive CD8+ T cells sorted from blood. These TCRs come from a man between 18 and 35 years old in good health.

This chain joins TRBV28 and TRBJ2-1; D gene uncertain. CDR1 is MDHEN and CDR2 is SYDVKM in the germline V gene. The CDR3 totals 13 residues. The germline V and J ends were trimmed by 4 bases and 5 bases, with 9 bases remaining between them. CDR3 protein: CASSYHGNNEQFF. For the CDR3, the DNA is TGTGCCAGCAGTTATCACGGAAACAATGAGCAGTTCTTC.

This clone was detected only once. The chain recombines TRBV11-2 with TRBJ2-2; no firm D call. There are 12 residues in the CDR3. The V gene's germline CDR1 is SGHAT and CDR2 FQNNGV. Trimming left V 8 bases short and J 6 bases short, with 10 bases between. CDR3 amino acids: CASRRGPGELFF. The CDR3 nucleotides are TGTGCCAGCCGACGAGGTCCCGGGGAGCTGTTTTTT.

This sequence joins TRBV13 and TRBJ1-4; TRBD1 might be the D (6 bases). The V and J ends lost 2 bases and 8 bases respectively, with 15 bases between them. Germline loops: CDR1 PRHDT, CDR2 FYEKMQ (reference sequence). CDR3 size: 15 residues. The CDR3 sequence is CASSLRAGAGEKLFF. The CDR3 region has the DNA TGTGCCAGCAGCTTACGGGCAGGGGCCGGGGAAAAACTGTTTTTT.

V and J are TRBV11-2 and TRBJ2-5; no clear D. Trimming pared 5 bases from V and 4 bases from J, leaving 8 bases between. Germline V CDR1 and CDR2: SGHAT, FQNNGV. The CDR3 runs to 12 residues. The CDR3 DNA is TGTGCCAGCAGCCGAGAGGTAGAGACCCAGTACTTC. Translating it yields CASSREVETQYF.

The CDR3 loop reads CASSLARDPYNSPLHF. Written as DNA, the CDR3 is TGTGCCAGCAGCTTAGCCCGGGACCCTTATAATTCACCCCTCCACTTT. This chain connects TRBV7-9 to TRBJ1-6; a possible D gene is TRBD1 (5 bases). Between the trimmed V and J ends, which lost 0 bases and 4 bases, there was a span of 10 bases. The V gene's germline CDR1 is SEHNR and CDR2 FQNEAQ (reference sequence). The CDR3 covers 16 residues.

This sequence joins TRBV27 and TRBJ1-2; a weak D match, TRBD1 (5 bases). Deletions cut 2 bases from V and 6 bases from J, with 13 bases between. The CDR3 has 14 amino acids. Germline CDR1 reads MNHEY; CDR2 reads SMNVEV (reference sequence). DNA for the CDR3: TGTGCCAGCAGTTTAGTGGGGCCCGCGGATGGCTACACCTTC. Protein sequence: CASSLVGPADGYTF.